This T cell receptor beta chain is from a study of cytomegalovirus exposure and HLA in healthy donors. The wider study: Genotyping showed 70% to 90% of 398 donors falling in the Caucasian-associated ancestry cluster.

It was with 60 Vbeta and 13 Jbeta primers that the PCR ran. Generated by immunoSEQ multiplex PCR, the TCRdb table keeps only in-frame clones and is missing some. The sample lists some 93,000 clones, about 66% occurring once. The V end was cut by 5 bases, the J end by 5 bases, with 9 bases between. The CDR3 runs 12 residues. CDR1 SGHTA and CDR2 FQGNSA come from the germline V gene. Overall study findings and caveats: Many donors shared some public TCRs, even though most TCR sequences were rare. Accounts indicate the classifier identified cytomegalovirus status with strong specificity and sensitivity. Immune exposure information available was restricted to CMV serostatus.

This clone has only a few counts. Its antigen is still unknown. The rearrangement uses TRBV7-2 and TRBJ2-5, with D unresolved. Source material: PBMCs. The receptor comes from a boy aged 5 to 17 in good health and CMV-seropositive. The CDR3 reads CASSPRVETQYF. CDR3 DNA sequence: TGTGCCAGCAGCCCTAGAGTCGAGACCCAGTACTTC.